The clone carrying this T cell receptor (beta chain) was seen more than once but under ten times. The antigen is undetermined. The CDR3 sequence is 14 residues long. V was trimmed by 3 bases and J by 0 bases, leaving 11 bases between them. From germline, CDR1 is SQVTM and CDR2 ANQGSEA. The data originate from a study of T-cell memory formation after mild COVID-19. Notes on the study in general: Some clones that responded turned up in pre-infection memory, which suggests that cross-reactive memory joined in. Second-wave clones with a day 37 peak had unconfirmed SARS-CoV-2 specificity. From day 15 to 85, contracting clones were balanced between CD4 and CD8, whereas later expanders leaned toward CD4+.

TCRdb itself ran the 5' RACE reads through MiXCR, one entry per CDR3 protein. The sample has about 400,000 distinct CDR3 sequences, around 22% seen once; the top ten hold about an eighth. This TCR derives from an adult woman who had mild COVID-19 (a few samples of this study predate the infection). Cell type and time point are not known. Sample: PBMCs or a T cell subset sorted from them (not recorded which). J is TRBJ1-2 and V is TRBV29-1; no definite D call. The CDR3 DNA reads TGCAGCGTTGAGTCCGACCGAACTAACTATGGCTACACCTTC. Its protein is CSVESDRTNYGYTF.